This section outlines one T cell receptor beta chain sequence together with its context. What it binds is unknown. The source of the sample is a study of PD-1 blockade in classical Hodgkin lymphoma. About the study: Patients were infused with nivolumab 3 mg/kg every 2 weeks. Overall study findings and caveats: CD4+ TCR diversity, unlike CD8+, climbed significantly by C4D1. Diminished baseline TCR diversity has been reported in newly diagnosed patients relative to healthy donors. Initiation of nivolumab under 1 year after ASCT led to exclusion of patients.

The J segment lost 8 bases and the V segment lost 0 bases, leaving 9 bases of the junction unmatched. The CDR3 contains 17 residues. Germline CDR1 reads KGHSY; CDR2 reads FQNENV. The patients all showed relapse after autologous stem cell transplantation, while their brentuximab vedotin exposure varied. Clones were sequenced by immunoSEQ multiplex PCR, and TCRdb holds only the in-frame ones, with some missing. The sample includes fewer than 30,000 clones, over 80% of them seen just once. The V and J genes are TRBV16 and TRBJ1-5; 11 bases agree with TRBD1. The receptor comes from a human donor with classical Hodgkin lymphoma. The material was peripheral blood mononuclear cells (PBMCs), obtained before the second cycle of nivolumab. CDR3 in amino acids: CASSQSKDRGPIEPQHF. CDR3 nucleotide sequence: TGTGCCAGCAGCCAATCGAAGGACAGGGGGCCAATTGAGCCCCAGCATTTT.